These T cell receptor beta chains were read from a single sample in a study of blood T cell repertoires in COVID-19. The table came from immunoSEQ multiplex PCR; TCRdb's copy has only in-frame clones and leaves some out. The sample has about 140,000 clones; roughly four fifths are singletons. The material sequenced was PBMCs or T cells enriched from blood (not recorded which). The source of these receptors is a woman between 18 and 30 years old who had been exposed to COVID-19. Each CDR3 is given with its conserved first and last residue. A D gene is named only where the DNA matches it firmly. The size entry is marked missing in some rows and otherwise reads once, few, many or a size class.

abundance	v_gene	d_gene	j_gene	CDR3aa	CDR3nt
NA	TRBV29-1	NA	TRBJ2-1	CSVAAITAYNEQFF	TGCAGCGTTGCCGCTATTACCGCCTACAATGAGCAGTTCTTC
NA	TRBV7-2	TRBD1	TRBJ2-1	CASSRSWTGGNPDEQFF	TGTGCCAGCAGCAGATCATGGACAGGGGGCAATCCCGATGAGCAGTTCTTC
NA	TRBV7-9	NA	TRBJ2-1	CASSRLGGEQFF	TGTGCCAGCAGCCGATTGGGGGGTGAGCAGTTCTTC
NA	TRBV6-4	NA	TRBJ2-1	CASSAKGIGASGSYNEQFF	TGTGCCAGCAGTGCTAAGGGCATTGGGGCTTCCGGCTCCTACAATGAGCAGTTCTTC
NA	TRBV27	TRBD1	TRBJ1-2	CASSALTGALGYTF	TGTGCCAGCAGTGCCCTGACAGGGGCTCTTGGCTACACCTTC
once	TRBV24-1	NA	TRBJ2-2	CATSDPLLRSSSANTGELFF	TGTGCCACCAGTGACCCCCTTCTGAGGTCTAGCTCTGCGAACACCGGGGAGCTGTTTTTT
NA	TRBV7-9	TRBD2	TRBJ2-7	CASSLYSTTSGRSYEQYF	TGTGCCAGCAGCTTATATTCTACGACTAGCGGGAGGAGCTACGAGCAGTACTTC
NA	TRBV12-3/TRBV12-4	NA	TRBJ1-1	CASSQYTEAFF	TGTGCCAGCAGTCAATACACTGAAGCTTTCTTT
NA	TRBV19	NA	TRBJ1-2	CAALTPGLTKYGYTF	TGTGCCGCCTTGACTCCAGGGTTAACGAAGTATGGCTACACCTTC
NA	TRBV6-2/TRBV6-3	TRBD2	TRBJ2-3	CASSTRTSSDTQYF	TGTGCCAGCAGTACGCGGACTAGTTCAGATACGCAGTATTTT
NA	TRBV4-2	TRBD2	TRBJ2-5	CASSQGTSGRHLETQYF	TGTGCCAGCAGCCAAGGGACTAGCGGGAGGCACCTGGAGACCCAGTACTTC
NA	TRBV9	TRBD1	TRBJ2-7	CASSPSPFLGQGEYEQYF	TGTGCCAGCAGCCCTTCCCCATTTTTGGGACAGGGGGAGTACGAGCAGTACTTC
NA	TRBV9	NA	TRBJ2-7	CASSGNREDSPYEQYF	TGTGCCAGCAGCGGAAACAGGGAAGACTCCCCCTACGAGCAGTACTTC
NA	TRBV7-9	TRBD1	TRBJ2-1	CASSSRGTANNEQFF	TGTGCCAGCAGCTCTAGGGGGACAGCGAACAATGAGCAGTTCTTC
once	TRBV7-9	NA	TRBJ2-1	CASSHWTEEQFF	TGTGCCAGCAGTCACTGGACAGAGGAGCAGTTCTTC
NA	TRBV15	NA	TRBJ2-3	CATSRDMGGGSAQYF	TGTGCCACCAGCAGAGATATGGGAGGTGGGTCCGCGCAGTATTTT
NA	TRBV28	TRBD1	TRBJ1-4	CASRWGTGANEKLFF	TGTGCCAGCAGATGGGGGACAGGAGCTAATGAAAAACTGTTTTTT
NA	TRBV6-2/TRBV6-3	NA	TRBJ1-3	CASSPAAGNTIYF	TGTGCCAGCAGCCCCGCGGCTGGAAACACCATATATTTT
once	TRBV5-1	TRBD2	TRBJ2-4	CASSREGLAGVGDIQYF	TGCGCCAGCAGCAGAGAGGGGCTAGCGGGAGTTGGTGACATTCAGTACTTC
NA	TRBV18	TRBD1	TRBJ1-2	CASSRTGGYGYTF	TGTGCCAGCTCACGGACAGGGGGATATGGCTACACCTTC
NA	TRBV6-5	NA	TRBJ1-1	CASSYSGGLNTEAFF	TGTGCCAGCAGTTACTCCGGGGGACTAAACACTGAAGCTTTCTTT
NA	TRBV4-3	NA	TRBJ2-3	CASSRTPGGPTDTQYF	TGCGCCAGCAGCCGAACGCCTGGTGGGCCCACAGATACGCAGTATTTT
NA	TRBV28	NA	TRBJ1-5	CASSFQRDNQPQHF	TGTGCCAGCAGTTTTCAGCGCGACAATCAGCCCCAGCATTTT
NA	TRBV27	TRBD1	TRBJ1-1	CASSPGQGNTEAFF	TGTGCCAGCAGTCCTGGACAGGGGAACACTGAAGCTTTCTTT
NA	TRBV6-5	TRBD1	TRBJ1-1	CASRRDREYAEAFF	TGTGCCAGCAGGAGGGACAGGGAATACGCTGAAGCTTTCTTT
NA	TRBV10-3	TRBD1	TRBJ1-2	CAISELGTEDGYTF	TGTGCCATCAGTGAGTTAGGGACAGAGGATGGCTACACCTTC
NA	TRBV7-9	NA	TRBJ1-2	CASNRAGGGYGYTF	TGTGCCAGCAACCGAGCCGGGGGAGGTTATGGCTACACCTTC
few	TRBV28	NA	TRBJ2-6	CASSQMSGAGANVLTF	TGTGCCAGCAGTCAAATGTCGGGTGCTGGGGCCAACGTCCTGACTTTC
NA	TRBV2	TRBD1	TRBJ2-1	CASSEVGQGSNEQFF	TGTGCCAGCAGTGAAGTTGGACAGGGCTCTAATGAGCAGTTCTTC
NA	TRBV6-2/TRBV6-3	NA	TRBJ2-1	CASSISGDTYNEQFF	TGTGCCAGCAGCATATCCGGGGACACCTACAATGAGCAGTTCTTC
once	TRBV5-8	NA	TRBJ1-6	CASSLELGHNYSPLHF	TGTGCCAGCAGCTTGGAACTGGGACACAACTATTCACCCCTCCACTTT
NA	TRBV7-2	TRBD1	TRBJ2-1	CASNPGQGWNEQFF	TGTGCCAGCAACCCCGGACAGGGGTGGAATGAGCAGTTCTTC
NA	TRBV6-5	TRBD1	TRBJ2-1	CASNLAGTGDNEQFF	TGTGCCAGCAATCTGGCCGGGACAGGGGACAATGAGCAGTTCTTC
NA	TRBV5-4	TRBD2	TRBJ2-1	CASSLEASGSFDEQFF	TGTGCCAGCAGCTTGGAGGCTAGCGGGAGTTTCGATGAGCAGTTCTTC
NA	TRBV11-2	TRBD2	TRBJ2-7	CASSSFGLAGGGGDEQYF	TGTGCCAGCAGCTCCTTCGGACTAGCGGGAGGGGGGGGCGACGAGCAGTACTTC
NA	TRBV2	TRBD2	TRBJ2-5	CASSTEGLAKTQYF	TGTGCCAGCAGTACCGAGGGACTAGCTAAGACCCAGTACTTC
NA	TRBV29-1	NA	TRBJ1-1	CSVSGTEAFF	TGCAGCGTTAGCGGAACTGAAGCTTTCTTT
NA	TRBV7-9	TRBD1	TRBJ1-1	CASSAHRGLETEAFF	TGTGCCAGCAGCGCGCACAGGGGGCTAGAAACTGAAGCTTTCTTT
few	TRBV7-6	NA	TRBJ2-7	CASSLGEFYEQYF	TGTGCCAGCAGCTTAGGAGAGTTCTACGAGCAGTACTTC
NA	TRBV4-1	TRBD2	TRBJ2-1	CASSQAARGGSYNEQFF	TGCGCCAGCAGCCAAGCTGCCCGGGGGGGGTCCTACAATGAGCAGTTCTTC
once	TRBV10-1	NA	TRBJ2-1	CASSESTGASYNEQFF	TGCGCCAGCAGTGAGTCCACGGGAGCGAGCTACAATGAGCAGTTCTTC
NA	TRBV5-5	NA	TRBJ1-4	CASSKSGTPSTNEKLFF	TGTGCCAGCAGCAAGTCCGGGACACCCTCAACTAATGAAAAACTGTTTTTT
NA	TRBV29-1	TRBD1	TRBJ2-7	CSVGTGETYEQYF	TGCAGCGTTGGTACAGGGGAGACCTACGAGCAGTACTTC
NA	TRBV7-9	NA	TRBJ2-2	CASRPGTPNTGELFF	TGTGCCAGCAGACCCGGGACACCGAACACCGGGGAGCTGTTTTTT
NA	TRBV28	NA	TRBJ2-7	CASTPYLVTRNEQYF	TGTGCCAGCACCCCCTACCTAGTCACGAGGAACGAGCAGTACTTC
NA	TRBV28	NA	TRBJ2-7	CASSFPPLAEQYF	TGTGCCAGCAGTTTTCCCCCCCTGGCCGAGCAGTACTTC
NA	TRBV29-1	NA	TRBJ1-2	CSVESDYGYTF	TGCAGCGTTGAGTCCGACTATGGCTACACCTTC
once	TRBV19	NA	TRBJ2-2	CASSTRRQRSTGELFF	TGTGCCAGTAGTACCCGACGACAGCGAAGCACCGGGGAGCTGTTTTTT
NA	TRBV30	TRBD1	TRBJ2-7	CAWRASRRDRAGYEQYF	TGTGCCTGGAGGGCCTCTCGAAGGGACAGGGCGGGCTACGAGCAGTACTTC
NA	TRBV19	NA	TRBJ1-2	CASSTGTFSGYTF	TGTGCCAGTAGCACCGGGACTTTCTCTGGCTACACCTTC